The clone carrying this T cell receptor beta chain was found a few times. The antigen is unknown. Germline CDR1 is MDHEN and CDR2 is SYDVKM. The CDR3 loop spans 15 amino acids. Trimming shortened V by 11 bases and J by 3 bases, and 21 bases separated the two germline ends. The sample is drawn from a study of identical twins. General study points: Researchers reported weaker excess twin sharing in beta out-of-frame sequences. There is a chance that invariant MAIT and iNKT cells partially muddied zero-insertion analyses.

Unique molecular identifiers were present on cDNA, and template switching added a universal primer site. Via MiXCR, TCRdb re-called the 5' RACE reads, giving one row per CDR3 protein. Among around 500,000 distinct CDR3 sequences listed, more than 13% were seen once. These same data were also listed under a study on yellow fever vaccine responses in identical twins.

This sequence originates from a young woman in good health. Sequenced input: CD4+ T cells sorted from blood. This sequence joins TRBV28 and TRBJ2-3, with D possibly TRBD2 on 6 matching bases. The CDR3 loop reads CASAGSTRGTDTQYF. The DNA of the CDR3 is TGTGCCTCAGCAGGCTCGACTAGGGGTACAGATACGCAGTATTTT.